Here is one TCR beta chain with its context. The antigen remains undetermined. CDR1 is MGHRA and CDR2 is YSYEKL in the germline V gene. The CDR3 length is 17 residues. Trimming left V 1 base short and J 4 bases short, with 14 bases between. This specimen comes from a study of T cell responses to AZD1222 COVID-19 vaccine. General study points: Baseline seropositivity characterized only six AZD1222 recipients.

Some clones are missing from TCRdb's copy, which holds only in-frame ones; the method was immunoSEQ multiplex PCR. Counted here are roughly 100,000 clones, about 87% occurring once; the ten biggest clones make up around 9%. V and J are TRBV4-1 and TRBJ1-6; D possibly corresponds to TRBD1 (5 bases). Sequenced material: peripheral blood, taken on day 0 of AZD1222 vaccination. The receptor was isolated from an adult in good health. CDR3 nucleotide sequence: TGCGCCAGCAGCCAAGCACCAGGGAACGTTTATAATTCACCCCTCCACTTT. Translation: CASSQAPGNVYNSPLHF.